This T cell receptor (beta chain) derives from a study of cytomegalovirus exposure and HLA in healthy donors. Overall study results and limits: CMV serostatus was the only recorded immune exposure for donors.

A note on this clone: No antigen is known for it.

Researchers ran the PCR with 60 Vbeta and 13 Jbeta primers. Sequencing used immunoSEQ multiplex PCR; TCRdb keeps in-frame clones, though not all of them. The table includes 80,000 to 130,000 clones, about 80% detected once. This CDR3 comprises 14 residues. Germline CDR1 is LNHDA and CDR2 is SQIVND (reference sequence). The V and J ends lost 3 bases and 8 bases respectively, with 13 bases between them. The specimen sequenced was PBMCs. V usage is TRBV19 and J usage is TRBJ1-4; D is unclear. The source is a female donor in good health and CMV-seropositive. The CDR3 spells CASSIVPGDEKLFF. As DNA, the CDR3 is TGTGCCAGTAGTATCGTCCCGGGAGACGAAAAACTGTTTTTT.